The 10 T cell receptor beta chains below were found in one sample sequenced in a study of T cell changes during pregnancy in multiple sclerosis. Measured with immunoSEQ multiplex PCR; TCRdb has only the in-frame clones, and not every one. The sample shows about 35,000 clones, under 95% of them seen only once. Source: peripheral blood, taken in the third trimester of pregnancy. These receptor sequences come from a female donor in good health, enrolled as a control in a pregnancy study.

V and J are TRBV5-6 and TRBJ2-4; 8 bases are shared with TRBD1. The CDR3 extends over 17 amino acids. With V trimmed by 2 bases and J by 1 base, 8 bases remained unmatched. The germline CDR1 and CDR2 sequences are SGHDT and YYEEEE. The CDR3 nucleotides read TGTGCCAGCAGCTTTTTACAGGGGGTAAGGGCCAAAAACATTCAGTACTTC. Amino acid sequence: CASSFLQGVRAKNIQYF.

The CDR3 sequence is CATRGGNQPQHF. The CDR3 coding sequence is TGTGCAACGCGGGGGGGGAATCAGCCCCAGCATTTT. The chain links TRBV7-2 to TRBJ1-5; TRBD1 might be the D (5 bases). Germline V gene lookup returns CDR1 SGHTA and CDR2 FQGNSA. The CDR3 is 12 residues long.

The chain uses TRBV11-2 and TRBJ1-1; 8 positions agree with TRBD1. This CDR3 has 14 residues. V lost 3 bases to trimming and J lost 5 bases; unmatched junction nucleotides: 5. Germline assignment: CDR1 SGHAT and CDR2 FQNNGV. The CDR3 reads CASSLTGEGTEAFF. CDR3 bases: TGTGCCAGCAGCTTGACAGGGGAAGGAACTGAAGCTTTCTTT.

This clone came up once. The chain employs TRBV18 and TRBJ1-2, with TRBD1 as a possible D gene (6 bases). The CDR3 contains 14 residues. Germline V lookup: CDR1 KGHSH, CDR2 LQKENI. The V and J ends lost 6 bases and 2 bases respectively, with 13 bases between them. CDR3 loop: CASSHRASNYGYTF. The DNA for the CDR3 is TGTGCCAGCTCGCACAGGGCGTCGAACTATGGCTACACCTTC.

The chain combines TRBV5-1 with TRBJ2-7; 11 bases map to TRBD2. This CDR3 spans 14 amino acids. Germline V gene lookup returns CDR1 SGHRS and CDR2 YFSETQ. The junction had 3 bases not matched to a gene; V was cut back by 3 bases and J by 4 bases. The CDR3 DNA follows: TGCGCCAGCAGCTCCCGGACTAGCGGGTACGAGCAGTACTTC. This translates into CASSSRTSGYEQYF.

This chain joins TRBV7-9 and TRBJ1-4, with 7 bases matching TRBD1. The length of the CDR3 is 17 residues. Germline trimming cut 5 bases from V and 5 bases from J; bases unmatched to any gene: 14. Germline lookup yields CDR1 SEHNR and CDR2 FQNEAQ (reference sequence). The CDR3 spells CASSHTRQGLRNEKLFF. CDR3 sequence (DNA): TGTGCCAGCAGCCACACCCGACAGGGCCTCCGGAATGAAAAACTGTTTTTT.

This chain links TRBV27 with TRBJ1-2, with D possibly being TRBD1 (6 bases). V lost 8 bases and J 0 bases, leaving 16 bases between the germline ends. CDR3 length equals 15 residues. The germline CDR1 and CDR2 sequences are MNHEY and SMNVEV (reference sequence). The CDR3 sequence is CASFSLGQPNYGYTF. The CDR3, as DNA: TGTGCCAGCTTCAGCCTTGGACAGCCTAACTATGGCTACACCTTC.

The rearrangement uses TRBV2 and TRBJ1-1; D gene uncertain. Trimming pared 4 bases from V and 0 bases from J, leaving 12 bases between. CDR3 length: 15 amino acids. Germline V CDR1 and CDR2: SNHLY, FYNNEI. CDR3 nucleotide sequence: TGTGCCAGCAGTGTGGGCAGCCGGATGAACACTGAAGCTTTCTTT. It translates to CASSVGSRMNTEAFF.

The chain recombines TRBV6-5 with TRBJ1-1; possible D gene TRBD1, 5 bases. V was cut by 2 bases and J by 2 bases, with 6 bases left in between. Germline CDR1 and CDR2: MNHEY and SVGAGI. The CDR3 runs 13 residues. Here the CDR3 reads CASSYTGNTEAFF. The DNA for the CDR3 is TGTGCCAGCAGTTACACAGGAAACACTGAAGCTTTCTTT.

This clone was counted once. The rearrangement joins TRBV28 to TRBJ1-1; 10 nucleotides line up with TRBD1. The V gene's germline CDR1 is MDHEN and CDR2 SYDVKM. The CDR3 is 13 residues long. V dropped 5 bases and J dropped 5; count of bases not matched to a gene: 2. The CDR3 reads CASSDRGRTEAFF. CDR3 sequence (DNA): TGTGCCAGCAGTGACAGGGGGCGGACTGAAGCTTTCTTT.